Listed here are 20 T cell receptor beta chains from one sample, sequenced in a study of cytomegalovirus exposure and HLA in healthy donors (dated by TCRdb to about 2017). The receptor library was made with the immunoSEQ multiplex PCR assay. For the multiplex PCR, a mixture combining 60 forward primers for TCR Vbeta segments and 13 reverse primers for TCR Jbeta segments was used. Drawn from immuneACCESS, this table holds only the in-frame rearrangements with V and J called that TCRdb kept. Clones are partly lost; checked studies trace under half to an unresolved V gene and leave the rest unexplained. The sample profile shows some 150,000 clones; about 80% of them were found once. Around 4.9% of the sample is in the top ten clones. Material for sequencing was PBMCs. The receptors originated from a male donor in good health and CMV-seronegative.

The table lists this clone with a count of one. The chain is built from TRBV23-1 and TRBJ2-2, with 8 bases fitting TRBD1. TRBV23-1 is classed as an ORF, of uncertain function. This CDR3 region has 15 residues. With 4 bases clipped from V and 5 bases from J, the junction kept 6 bases outside the gene matches. This CDR3 reads CASSPDRGVTGELFF. CDR3 coding DNA: TGCGCCAGCAGTCCTGACAGGGGCGTTACCGGGGAGCTGTTTTTT.

The chain uses TRBV9 and TRBJ2-5; TRBD1 aligns across 7 bases. Germline trimming cut 3 bases from V and 1 base from J; bases unmatched to any gene: 15. CDR3 length: 18 amino acids. Germline V gives CDR1 SGDLS, CDR2 YYNGEE. The CDR3 spells CASSGGEGGGFSQETQYF. For the CDR3, the DNA is TGTGCCAGCAGCGGGGGCGAAGGGGGCGGATTTTCCCAAGAGACCCAGTACTTC.

V is TRBV29-1 and J is TRBJ2-3, with TRBD2 as a possible D gene (5 bases). V dropped 3 bases and J dropped 6 bases, with 16 bases sitting between them. CDR3 length: 14 amino acids. Germline V lookup: CDR1 SQVTM, CDR2 ANQGSEA. In DNA, the CDR3 is TGCAGCGTTGACGCCCATGAGGGCTATGATACGCAGTATTTT. Its protein is CSVDAHEGYDTQYF.

The chain carries TRBV23-1 and TRBJ2-7; D gene uncertain. TRBV23-1 is designated an ORF whose function remains uncertain. The length of the CDR3 is 11 residues. V was clipped by 4 bases and J by 1 base, with 2 bases between them. CDR3 residues: CASSPSYEQYF. CDR3 nucleotide sequence: TGCGCCAGCAGTCCTTCCTACGAGCAGTACTTC.

The gene calls are TRBV5-4 and TRBJ1-1; no reliable D call. Germline CDR1 reads SGHNT; CDR2 reads YYREEE (reference sequence). The CDR3 spans 14 residues. V was shortened by 2 bases and J by 4 bases, with 12 bases between the two germline ends. CDR3 loop: CASSFVDGGTEAFF. The DNA of the CDR3 is TGTGCCAGCAGCTTTGTCGACGGAGGCACTGAAGCTTTCTTT.

Here the CDR3 DNA reads TGTGCCAGCAGTTTATCCGGGACAGCTAGCACAGATACGCAGTATTTT. As protein: CASSLSGTASTDTQYF. V usage is TRBV27 and J usage is TRBJ2-3; TRBD1 aligns across 7 bases. The trim removed 0 bases at V and 0 bases at J, leaving 3 bases unmatched. The CDR3 is made up of 16 amino acids. Germline V gene data show CDR1 as MNHEY and CDR2 as SMNVEV (reference sequence).

The gene calls are TRBV7-9 and TRBJ1-1, with D possibly TRBD1 on 6 matching bases. CDR3 length: 15 amino acids. Germline V CDR1 and CDR2: SEHNR, FQNEAQ (reference sequence). The ends were cut back, 0 bases at V and 6 bases at J, with 14 bases in the middle. The CDR3, as DNA: TGTGCCAGCAGCTTAGCGATTTCGGGGGGCCCTGAAGCTTTCTTT. It translates to CASSLAISGGPEAFF.

This clone occurred a few times. The chain couples TRBV5-4 to TRBJ2-5; 10 bases agree with TRBD1. The V gene's germline CDR1 is SGHNT and CDR2 YYREEE (reference sequence). The V and J ends lost 6 bases and 4 bases, in that order; junction bases with no gene match: 6. The CDR3 length is 14 residues. CDR3 nucleotide sequence: TGTGCCAGCACCTGGGACAGGGGAGGAGAGACCCAGTACTTC. Translated, it gives CASTWDRGGETQYF. Full variable domain (missing parts from reference TRBV5-4 and TRBJ2-5): ETGVTQSPTHLIKTRGQQVTLRCSSQSGHNTVSWYQQALGQGPQFIFQYYREEENGRGNFPPRFSGLQFPNYSSELNVNALELDDSALYLCASTWDRGGETQYFGPGTRLLVL.

This clone was seen more than once but under ten times. The chain links TRBV5-1 to TRBJ2-2; the match to TRBD1 covers 9 bases. CDR3 length: 14 amino acids. Germline V gene lookup returns CDR1 SGHRS and CDR2 YFSETQ. The V segment lost 5 bases and the J segment 6 bases; nucleotides outside the gene matches: 5. CDR3 nucleotides: TGCGCCAGCAGGTCCGGGACAGGGCCCGGGGAGCTGTTTTTT. Translated, it gives CASRSGTGPGELFF.

The genes are TRBV7-2 and TRBJ1-6; D possibly corresponds to TRBD1 (5 bases). This CDR3 has 16 residues. Germline loops: CDR1 SGHTA, CDR2 FQGNSA. The ends were cut back, 5 bases at V and 0 bases at J, with 11 bases in the middle. CDR3 nucleotide sequence: TGTGCCAGCAGCCGACAGTTGAGCTCCTATAATTCACCCCTCCACTTT. Encoded protein: CASSRQLSSYNSPLHF.

The chain is built from TRBV6-5 and TRBJ1-6; no clear D gene. Trimming took 8 bases from V and 14 from J, leaving 19 bases between them. This CDR3 has 13 residues. Germline-derived CDR1 and CDR2 are MNHEY and SVGAGI. The CDR3, as DNA: TGTGCCAGCCGTAAGGTCAGGAAGGAGGCCCTCCACTTT. Protein sequence: CASRKVRKEALHF.

This rearrangement joins TRBV6-5 to TRBJ1-1; D may be TRBD1 (5 bases). The CDR3 is 13 amino acids. V was clipped by 5 bases and J by 8 bases, with 15 bases between them. Germline V lookup: CDR1 MNHEY, CDR2 SVGAGI. The CDR3 DNA is TGTGCCAGCAGTCACAGGTATTCAGGGGAAGCTTTCTTT. This translates into CASSHRYSGEAFF.

The chain employs TRBV5-6 and TRBJ2-1, with 9 bases matching TRBD1. Germline V gene lookup returns CDR1 SGHDT and CDR2 YYEEEE. The CDR3 sequence is 14 residues long. After removal of 2 bases from V and 7 bases from J, the junction contained 4 bases not matched to a gene. The CDR3 here is CASSFGTGLNEQFF. The CDR3 DNA is TGTGCCAGCAGCTTCGGGACAGGGCTAAATGAGCAGTTCTTC.

Here the CDR3 DNA reads TGTGCCAGCAGCCCGTTTCCCGCTCGGTACGAGCAGTACTTC. It is translated as CASSPFPARYEQYF. The gene calls are TRBV7-9 and TRBJ2-7; D is unclear. Germline V gene lookup returns CDR1 SEHNR and CDR2 FQNEAQ (reference sequence). The CDR3 sequence is 14 residues long. Trimming left V 5 bases short and J 4 bases short, with 15 bases between.

This chain connects TRBV7-2 to TRBJ2-5; 9 bases agree with TRBD1. The J call could be wrong; TRBJ2-7 is a better fit for the DNA end. CDR1 is SGHTA, CDR2 FQGNSA, per germline. The CDR3 covers 14 residues. The CDR3 reads CASSFGDRANEQYF. For the CDR3, the DNA is TGTGCCAGCAGCTTCGGGGACAGGGCGAACGAGCAGTACTTC.

The chain links TRBV10-3 to TRBJ2-7; a possible D gene is TRBD1 (6 bases). The germline CDR1 and CDR2 sequences are ENHRY and SYGVKD. The CDR3 consists of 13 residues. The V gene lost 2 bases and the J gene lost 2 bases, with 7 bases spanning the gap. The CDR3 protein is CAISEQGPYEQYF. The CDR3 bases are TGTGCCATCAGTGAGCAGGGGCCCTACGAGCAGTACTTC.

V is TRBV28 and J is TRBJ1-2; 7 nucleotides agree with TRBD1. The V and J ends lost 3 bases and 4 bases, in that order; junction bases with no gene match: 2. Germline CDR1 and CDR2: MDHEN and SYDVKM. The CDR3 has 13 amino acids. CDR3 protein: CASSFGTVYGYTF. The CDR3 DNA follows: TGTGCCAGCAGTTTCGGGACAGTCTATGGCTACACCTTC.

The J gene is TRBJ2-1, the V gene TRBV6-1, with D maybe TRBD1 (6 bases). The V and J ends lost 2 bases and 3 bases respectively, with 17 bases between them. The CDR3 sequence is 17 residues long. Per germline, CDR1 MNHNS and CDR2 SASEGT. CDR3 residues: CASSEPTDSGGYNEQFF. The CDR3 nucleotides read TGTGCCAGCAGTGAACCGACGGACAGTGGAGGCTACAATGAGCAGTTCTTC.

The rearrangement uses TRBV7-9 and TRBJ2-3, with TRBD2 matching 16 bases. The CDR3 contains 17 residues. J was trimmed by 6 bases and V by 0 bases; bases with no gene match: 3. The germline V gene has CDR1 SEHNR and CDR2 FQNEAQ (reference sequence). CDR3 nucleotides: TGTGCCAGCAGCTTAGCCGGGACTAGCGGGGGGGCGGATACGCAGTATTTT. Protein: CASSLAGTSGGADTQYF.

This clone was seen a few times. Other DNA sequences in the same sample also yield this CDR3. The rearrangement links TRBV15 to TRBJ1-6, with TRBD1 as a possible D gene (5 bases). The CDR3 has 15 amino acids. The germline CDR1 and CDR2 sequences are LNHNV and YYDKDF (reference sequence). The V end was cut by 0 bases, the J end by 10 bases, with 13 bases between. CDR3: CATSRDQGWGSPLHF. CDR3 coding DNA: TGTGCCACCAGCAGAGATCAGGGATGGGGATCACCCCTCCACTTT.